This TCR beta chain was sequenced during a study of OX40 agonist ivuxolimab in advanced cancers. Trimming pared 5 bases from V and 5 bases from J, leaving 21 bases between. Germline V gene sequence: CDR1 SGHVS, CDR2 FNYEAQ. The CDR3 is 17 amino acids. The data were produced by immunoSEQ multiplex PCR, yet TCRdb's version contains in-frame clones alone and is incomplete. The sample shows tens of thousands of clones, approximately 90% of them seen only once. The TCR originated in an adult with an advanced solid tumor such as melanoma, head and neck, liver or kidney cancer. The chain is built from TRBV7-6 and TRBJ2-2, with D possibly being TRBD1 (5 bases). The sequencing used CD4+ or CD8+ T cells sorted from blood, collected in a trial of the OX40 agonist ivuxolimab. The DNA for the CDR3 is TGTGCCAGCAGCGGCCCGGATTCAGGGCGAGAAACCGGGGAGCTGTTTTTT. Translating gives CASSGPDSGRETGELFF.